This entry describes one T cell receptor (beta chain). Its antigen target is currently unknown. Being one base from a much bigger clone, this may be a read error. Without the conserved terminal phenylalanine or tryptophan, this CDR3 likely stems from a read error. From the germline V gene (reference sequence), CDR1 is DFQATT and CDR2 is SNEGSKA. Relative to germline, V is 6 bases shorter and J is 3 bases shorter, with 18 bases between their ends. The CDR3 totals 14 residues, both ends included. The read is trimmed to its CDR3 DNA, 42 bases read in frame from base 1. The data were produced on an Illumina HiSeq 2500. TCR beta libraries were prepared by quantitative 5'-RACE with molecular barcodes. Turning to the authors' computational methods: A new computational method, built on a probabilistic model of VDJ rearrangement, was used to identify disease-linked TCR variants. The public sequencing data were trimmed at Q25 with fastp and processed into clonotypes with MiXCR by TCRdb, which kept only in-frame beta chains. Each CDR3 protein appears once, grouped with its most common genes and DNA. In this record, the V and J calls reflect TCRdb's handling and not the investigators' own analysis. The sample yields more than 250,000 distinct CDR3 sequences; under 14% were counted once. The ten most abundant clones make up 9.1% of the sample.

This entry belongs to a study of CD8 T cells in ankylosing spondylitis (dated by TCRdb to 2016 to 2017). Study-wide context: The study profiled T cell receptor beta repertoires in healthy donors and ankylosing spondylitis patients to find disease-linked TCR variants. Peripheral blood was sampled, and synovial fluid was also collected from ankylosing spondylitis patients. In total, the full study cohort was made up of roughly 110 healthy donors and 20 to 25 ankylosing spondylitis patients. The research as a whole found: A TCR beta motif made up of several highly homologous amino acid variants appeared to be characteristic of blood from ankylosing spondylitis patients. The disease-linked clones were reported as significantly enriched in matched synovial fluid samples from ankylosing spondylitis patients. Some TCR beta motif variants had previously been reported in synovial fluid and blood of reactive arthritis patients, which suggested common disease-initiation mechanisms. The disease-linked clones showed a CD8+ phenotype and occurred at relatively low frequencies in peripheral blood.

The sequenced material came from blood, either unsorted or a sorted T cell fraction (not recorded which). This clonotype originated in a female donor with ankylosing spondylitis or in good health (not recorded which). The sequence joins TRBV20-1 to TRBJ2-7, with a weak D call of TRBD2 (7 bases match). The nucleotide sequence reads as follows: TGCAGTGCCCAGGGGACTACCTTCGACTACGAGCAGTACTCC. Its product reads: CSAQGTTFDYEQYS.